The entry below gives a single T cell receptor (beta chain) sequence along with its context. The CDR3 extends over 13 amino acids. Germline CDR1 SNHLY, CDR2 FYNNEI. J gave up 7 bases and V 6 bases, and 8 bases lay outside the gene matches. This specimen belongs to a study of T cells in Graves' hyperthyroidism and ophthalmopathy. The CDR3 regions of TCR beta were amplified from RNA transcripts. Carried out on the TCR CDR3, a first-round RT-PCR used the HTBI primer set. TCRdb used MiXCR to reprocess the multiplex PCR reads, holding one entry per CDR3 protein. The sample records 550,000 to 700,000 distinct CDR3 sequences, roughly 15% being singletons.

The V and J genes are TRBV2 and TRBJ2-5; 7 bases agree with TRBD1. The specimen sequenced was blood. The TCR originated in a woman aged 35 to 49 with Graves' ophthalmopathy. CDR3 residues: CASREQGPGTQYF. For the CDR3, the DNA is TGTGCCAGCAGAGAACAGGGGCCCGGGACCCAGTACTTC.